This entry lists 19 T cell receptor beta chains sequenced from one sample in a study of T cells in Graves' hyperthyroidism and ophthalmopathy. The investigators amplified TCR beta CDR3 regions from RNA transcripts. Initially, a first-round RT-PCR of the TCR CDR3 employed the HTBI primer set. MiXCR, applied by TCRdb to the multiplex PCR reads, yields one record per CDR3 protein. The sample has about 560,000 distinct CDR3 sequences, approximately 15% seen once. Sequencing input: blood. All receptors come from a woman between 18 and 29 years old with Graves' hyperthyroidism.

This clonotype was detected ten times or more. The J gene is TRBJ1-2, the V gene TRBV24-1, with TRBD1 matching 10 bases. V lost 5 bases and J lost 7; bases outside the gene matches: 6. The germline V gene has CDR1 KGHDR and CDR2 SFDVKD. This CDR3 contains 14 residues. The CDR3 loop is CATSASDRGTGYTF. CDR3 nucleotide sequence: TGTGCCACCAGTGCTTCGGACAGGGGGACTGGCTACACCTTC.

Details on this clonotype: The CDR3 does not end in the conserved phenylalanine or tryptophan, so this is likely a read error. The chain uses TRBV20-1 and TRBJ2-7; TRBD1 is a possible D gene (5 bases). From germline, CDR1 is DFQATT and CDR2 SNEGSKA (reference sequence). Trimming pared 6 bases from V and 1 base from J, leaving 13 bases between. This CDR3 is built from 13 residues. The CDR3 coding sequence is TGCAGTGCCAGCGACCAGGGATCCTACGAGCAGTACCTC. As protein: CSASDQGSYEQYL.

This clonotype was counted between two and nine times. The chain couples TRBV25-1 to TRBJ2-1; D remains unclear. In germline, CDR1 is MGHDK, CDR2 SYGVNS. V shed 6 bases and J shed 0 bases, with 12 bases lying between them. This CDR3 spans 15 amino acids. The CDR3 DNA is TGTGCCAGCAGCGCATCCATAAACTCCTACAATGAGCAGTTCTTC. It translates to CASSASINSYNEQFF.

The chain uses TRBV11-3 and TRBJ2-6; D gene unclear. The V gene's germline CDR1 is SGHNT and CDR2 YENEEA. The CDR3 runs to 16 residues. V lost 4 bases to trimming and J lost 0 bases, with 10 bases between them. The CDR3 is CASSSPRPSGANVLTF. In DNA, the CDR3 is TGTGCCAGCAGCTCTCCACGTCCCTCTGGGGCCAACGTCCTGACTTTC.

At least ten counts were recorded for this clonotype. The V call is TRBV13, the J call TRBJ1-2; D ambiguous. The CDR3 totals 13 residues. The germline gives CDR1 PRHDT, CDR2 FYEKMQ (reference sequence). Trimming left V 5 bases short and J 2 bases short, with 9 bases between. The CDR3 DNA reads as TGTGCCAGCAGCACCCTACGCAACTATGGCTACACCTTC. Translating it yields CASSTLRNYGYTF.

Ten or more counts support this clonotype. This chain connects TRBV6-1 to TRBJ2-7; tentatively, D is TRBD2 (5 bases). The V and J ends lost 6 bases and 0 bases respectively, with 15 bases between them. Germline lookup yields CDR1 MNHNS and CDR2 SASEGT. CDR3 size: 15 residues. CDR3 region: CASRVRDTGSYEQYF. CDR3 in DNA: TGTGCCAGCAGGGTGAGGGATACCGGCTCCTACGAGCAGTACTTC.

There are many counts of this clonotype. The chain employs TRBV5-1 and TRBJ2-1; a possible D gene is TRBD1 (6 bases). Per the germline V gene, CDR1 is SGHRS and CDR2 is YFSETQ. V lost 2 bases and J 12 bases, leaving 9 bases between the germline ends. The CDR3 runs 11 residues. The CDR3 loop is CASSFRGGQFF. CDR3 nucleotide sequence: TGCGCCAGCAGCTTTAGAGGGGGGCAGTTCTTC.

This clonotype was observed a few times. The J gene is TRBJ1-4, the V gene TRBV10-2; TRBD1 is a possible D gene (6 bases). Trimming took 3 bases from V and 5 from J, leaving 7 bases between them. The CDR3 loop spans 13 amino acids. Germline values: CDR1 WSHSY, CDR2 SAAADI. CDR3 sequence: CASSEQGNEKLFF. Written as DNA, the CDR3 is TGCGCCAGCAGTGAACAGGGCAATGAAAAACTGTTTTTT.

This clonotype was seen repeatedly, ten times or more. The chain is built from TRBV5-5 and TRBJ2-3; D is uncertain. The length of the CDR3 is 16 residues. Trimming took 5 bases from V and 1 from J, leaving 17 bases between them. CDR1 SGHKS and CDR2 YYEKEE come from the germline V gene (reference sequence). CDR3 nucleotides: TGTGCCAGCAGATTACCGGGTCTACCTCGCACAGATACGCAGTATTTT. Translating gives CASRLPGLPRTDTQYF. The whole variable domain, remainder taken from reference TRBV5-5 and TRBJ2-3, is DAGVTQSPTHLIKTRGQQVTLRCSPISGHKSVSWYQQVLGQGPQFIFQYYEKEERGRGNFPDRFSARQFPNYSSELNVNALLLGDSALYLCASRLPGLPRTDTQYFGPGTRLTVL.

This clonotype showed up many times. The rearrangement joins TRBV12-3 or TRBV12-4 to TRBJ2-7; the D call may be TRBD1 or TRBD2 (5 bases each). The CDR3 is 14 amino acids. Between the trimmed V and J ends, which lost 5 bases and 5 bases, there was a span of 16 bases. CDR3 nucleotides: TGTGCCAGCAGTCCAGAGCGAGGGACGCACGAGCAGTACTTC. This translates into CASSPERGTHEQYF.

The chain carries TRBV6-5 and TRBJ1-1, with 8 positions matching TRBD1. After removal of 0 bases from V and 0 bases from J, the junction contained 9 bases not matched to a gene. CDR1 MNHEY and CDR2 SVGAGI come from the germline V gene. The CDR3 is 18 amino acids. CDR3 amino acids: CASSYSFLQGDLNTEAFF. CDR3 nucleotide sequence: TGTGCCAGCAGTTACTCATTTTTACAGGGGGATCTGAACACTGAAGCTTTCTTT.

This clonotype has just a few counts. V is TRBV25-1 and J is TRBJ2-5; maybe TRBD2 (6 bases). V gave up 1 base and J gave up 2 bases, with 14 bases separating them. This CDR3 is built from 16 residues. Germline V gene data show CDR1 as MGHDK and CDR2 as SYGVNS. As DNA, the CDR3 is TGTGCCAGCAGTGAATTGGGTAGCGGTGTTCAAGAGACCCAGTACTTC. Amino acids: CASSELGSGVQETQYF.

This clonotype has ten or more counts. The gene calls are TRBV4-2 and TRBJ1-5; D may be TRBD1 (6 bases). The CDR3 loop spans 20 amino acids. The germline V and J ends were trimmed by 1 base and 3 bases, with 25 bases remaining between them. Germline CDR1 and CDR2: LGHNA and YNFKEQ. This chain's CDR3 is CASSQAWGRLDSGSNQPQHF. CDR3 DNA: TGTGCCAGCAGCCAAGCTTGGGGAAGACTGGACAGCGGATCCAATCAGCCCCAGCATTTT.

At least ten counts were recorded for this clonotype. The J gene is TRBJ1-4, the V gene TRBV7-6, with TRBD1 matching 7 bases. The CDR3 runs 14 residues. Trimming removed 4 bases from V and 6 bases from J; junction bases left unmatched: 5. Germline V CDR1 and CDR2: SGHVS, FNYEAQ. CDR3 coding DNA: TGTGCCAGCAGCTACTCCGGGACAGATGAAAAACTGTTTTTT. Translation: CASSYSGTDEKLFF.

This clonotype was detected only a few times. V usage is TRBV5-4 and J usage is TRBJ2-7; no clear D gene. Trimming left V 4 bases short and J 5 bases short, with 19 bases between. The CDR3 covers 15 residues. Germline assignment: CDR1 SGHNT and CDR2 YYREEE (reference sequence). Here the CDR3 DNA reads TGTGCCAGCAGCCTCGCCGGGCCCCACCGGGACGAGCAGTACTTC. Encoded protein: CASSLAGPHRDEQYF.

The CDR3 bases are TGCAGTGCTAGAGATAAGGAGCGGGGGGGCGTCACCGGGGAGCTGTTTTTT. Its translation is CSARDKERGGVTGELFF. The V and J genes are TRBV20-1 and TRBJ2-2, with 10 bases matching TRBD2. The V and J ends lost 0 bases and 4 bases, in that order; junction bases with no gene match: 8. Germline lookup yields CDR1 DFQATT and CDR2 SNEGSKA (reference sequence). This CDR3 region has 17 residues.

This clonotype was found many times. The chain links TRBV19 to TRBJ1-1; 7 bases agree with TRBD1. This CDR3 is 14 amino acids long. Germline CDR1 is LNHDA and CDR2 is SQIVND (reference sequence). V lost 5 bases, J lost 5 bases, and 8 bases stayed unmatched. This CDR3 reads CASSGRQGGTEAFF. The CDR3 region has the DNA TGTGCCAGTAGTGGTCGACAGGGAGGAACTGAAGCTTTCTTT.

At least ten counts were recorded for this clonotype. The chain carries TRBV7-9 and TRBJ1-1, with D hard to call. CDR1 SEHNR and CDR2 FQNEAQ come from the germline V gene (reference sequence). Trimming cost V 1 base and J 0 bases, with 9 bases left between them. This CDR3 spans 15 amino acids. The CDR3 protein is CASSLDGNMNTEAFF. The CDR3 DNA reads TGTGCCAGCAGCTTAGACGGTAACATGAACACTGAAGCTTTCTTT.

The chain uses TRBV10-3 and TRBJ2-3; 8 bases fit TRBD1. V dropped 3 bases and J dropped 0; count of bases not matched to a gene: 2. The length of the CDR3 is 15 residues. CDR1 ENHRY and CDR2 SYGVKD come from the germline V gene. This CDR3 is CAISDGDRSTDTQYF. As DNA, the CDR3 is TGTGCCATCAGTGACGGGGACAGGAGCACAGATACGCAGTATTTT.